This T cell receptor beta chain was captured in a study of cytomegalovirus exposure and HLA in healthy donors. Notes on the study in general: A later analysis found common viral pathogens apparently linked to several of the most significant clusters.

Primers for the PCR totalled 60 Vbeta and 13 Jbeta. The table came from immunoSEQ multiplex PCR; TCRdb's copy has only in-frame clones and leaves some out. The sample shows some 200,000 clones, over 65% of them seen only once. To note about this clone: Antigen unknown.

Sample: PBMCs. The receptor was isolated from a man aged 18 to 29 in good health and CMV-seronegative.

CDR3 amino acids: CASSFDMNQGEQFF. The CDR3 DNA sequence: TGTGCCAGCAGTTTTGACATGAACCAAGGCGAGCAGTTCTTC. This chain joins TRBV28 and TRBJ2-1; D call uncertain. CDR3 length: 14 residues. Looked up from germline, CDR1 is MDHEN and CDR2 is SYDVKM. Deletions cut 3 bases from V and 10 bases from J, with 16 bases between.